The rows below give T cell receptor beta chains drawn from one sample of a study of Graves' ophthalmopathy and Graves' hyperthyroidism. MiXCR was run by TCRdb on the multiplex PCR reads, yielding one entry per CDR3 protein. The sample has roughly 230,000 distinct CDR3 sequences; approximately 21% are singletons. The specimen was peripheral blood. Receptors were obtained from a woman aged 50 to 65 with Graves' ophthalmopathy. Both conserved end residues are part of each CDR3. D genes are given only for firm matches. The listing skips clone size in some rows; elsewhere it reads once, few, many or a size class.

>many|TRBJ1-6|TRBV9|NA
CASSAKWGRDSPLHF
TGTGCCAGCAGCGCGAAATGGGGGCGGGATTCACCCCTCCACTTT
>few|TRBJ1-5|TRBV2|NA
CASQRAYGGSNQPQHF
TGTGCCAGCCAAAGGGCTTACGGGGGTAGCAATCAGCCCCAGCATTTT
>many|TRBJ1-2|TRBV6-1|NA
CASSERVGVVRHGYTF
TGTGCCAGCAGTGAACGGGTCGGGGTGGTTCGGCATGGCTACACCTTC
>NA|TRBJ1-2|TRBV28|NA
CASGEDWGYGYTF
TGTGCCAGCGGGGAGGATTGGGGCTATGGCTACACCTTC
>few|TRBJ2-5|TRBV7-2|TRBD1
CASSYWDRGETQYF
TGTGCCAGCAGCTATTGGGACAGGGGTGAGACCCAGTACTTC
>many|TRBJ2-7|TRBV29-1|NA
CSAVDGIYEQYF
TGCAGCGCTGTGGACGGGATCTACGAGCAGTACTTC
>many|TRBJ2-7|TRBV27|TRBD2
CASSLSPLAGGWSGEQYF
TGTGCCAGCAGTTTATCCCCGCTAGCGGGAGGGTGGTCGGGCGAGCAGTACTTC
>NA|TRBJ1-2|TRBV12-3/TRBV12-4|TRBD1
CASSSYDRGTDYGYTF
TGTGCCAGCAGTTCCTACGACAGGGGGACAGACTATGGCTACACCTTC
>NA|TRBJ2-5|TRBV4-1|NA
CASSQDRRQETQYF
TGCGCCAGCAGCCAAGATCGACGGCAAGAGACCCAGTACTTC
>NA|TRBJ2-2|TRBV9|NA
CASSAGPTGELFF
TGTGCCAGCAGCGCCGGGCCGACCGGGGAGCTGTTTTTT
>NA|TRBJ2-7|TRBV6-1|TRBD1
CASSNDRASYEQYF
TGTGCCAGCAGCAATGACAGGGCCTCCTACGAGCAGTACTTC
>few|TRBJ1-2|TRBV19|NA
CASSIGAGHSFYGYTF
TGTGCCAGTAGTATTGGGGCCGGACACTCGTTCTATGGCTACACCTTC
>many|TRBJ1-6|TRBV7-2|TRBD1
CASNRGTANSPLHF
TGTGCCAGCAACCGAGGGACAGCAAATTCACCCCTCCACTTT
>many|TRBJ2-5|TRBV30|TRBD2
CAWALGLAGQETQYF
TGTGCCTGGGCCCTTGGACTAGCGGGACAAGAGACCCAGTACTTC
>few|TRBJ2-5|TRBV12-3/TRBV12-4|NA
CASPSGPFRKQETQYF
TGTGCCAGCCCCTCAGGCCCTTTCAGGAAACAAGAGACCCAGTACTTC
>many|TRBJ1-1|TRBV29-1|NA
CSAGDLMNTEAFF
TGCAGCGCCGGCGACCTAATGAACACTGAAGCTTTCTTT
>many|TRBJ1-6|TRBV2|NA
CASSELQYNSPLHF
TGTGCCAGCAGTGAACTACAGTATAATTCACCCCTCCACTTT
>NA|TRBJ2-5|TRBV28|TRBD1
CASSLGTGVQETQYF
TGTGCCAGCAGCCTCGGGACAGGGGTCCAAGAGACCCAGTACTTC
>many|TRBJ2-5|TRBV11-3|TRBD2
CASSLVLAGAQETQYF
TGTGCCAGCAGCTTAGTACTAGCGGGAGCTCAAGAGACCCAGTACTTC
>few|TRBJ1-1|TRBV3-1|NA
CASSQGGFTEAFF
TGTGCCAGCAGCCAAGGGGGTTTCACTGAAGCTTTCTTT
>NA|TRBJ2-7|TRBV12-3/TRBV12-4|TRBD1
CASSRSGTGQEQYF
TGTGCCAGCAGCAGGTCCGGGACAGGGCAAGAGCAGTACTTC
>many|TRBJ2-5|TRBV7-2|TRBD2
CASSLAGGAEETQYF
TGTGCCAGCAGCTTGGCGGGAGGAGCTGAAGAGACCCAGTACTTC
>many|TRBJ2-5|TRBV27|TRBD1
CASSPGTGGETQYF
TGTGCCAGCAGTCCCGGGACAGGGGGAGAGACCCAGTACTTC
>many|TRBJ2-1|TRBV2|NA
CASNIEMAHNEQFF
TGTGCCAGCAATATTGAAATGGCACACAATGAGCAGTTCTTC
>many|TRBJ2-1|TRBV12-3/TRBV12-4|NA
CASSLVEQFF
TGTGCCAGCAGTTTGGTTGAGCAGTTCTTC
>many|TRBJ2-7|TRBV28|NA
CASSYDYEQYF
TGTGCCAGCAGTTACGACTACGAGCAGTACTTC
>few|TRBJ1-2|TRBV12-5|NA
CASGLWAGSGYTF
TGTGCTAGTGGTTTATGGGCGGGTAGTGGCTACACCTTC